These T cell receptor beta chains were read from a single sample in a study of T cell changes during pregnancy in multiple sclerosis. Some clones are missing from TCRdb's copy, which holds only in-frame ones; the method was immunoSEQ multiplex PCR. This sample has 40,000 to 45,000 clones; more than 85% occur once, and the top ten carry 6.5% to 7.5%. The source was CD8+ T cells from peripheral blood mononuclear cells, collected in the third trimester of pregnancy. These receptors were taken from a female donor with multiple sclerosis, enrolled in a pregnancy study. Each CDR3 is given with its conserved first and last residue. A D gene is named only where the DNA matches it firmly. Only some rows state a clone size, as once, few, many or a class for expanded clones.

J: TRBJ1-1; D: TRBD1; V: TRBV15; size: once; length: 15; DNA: TGTGCCACCAGCAGCGAACTCACAGGGGGCACTGAAGCTTTCTTT; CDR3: CATSSELTGGTEAFF
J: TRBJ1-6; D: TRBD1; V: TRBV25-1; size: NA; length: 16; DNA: TGTGCCAGCAGAGGGACAGTGGGCTCCTATAATTCACCCCTCCACTTT; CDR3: CASRGTVGSYNSPLHF
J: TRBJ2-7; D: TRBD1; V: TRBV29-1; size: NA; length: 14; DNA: TGCAGCGTTGTCGAGACAGGGGAGATTTACGAGCAGTACTTC; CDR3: CSVVETGEIYEQYF
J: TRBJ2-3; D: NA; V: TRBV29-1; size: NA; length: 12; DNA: TGCAGCGTTGACAAGAGGACAGATACGCAGTATTTT; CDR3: CSVDKRTDTQYF
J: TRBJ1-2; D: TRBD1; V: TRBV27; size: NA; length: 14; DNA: TGTGCCAGCAGTCCCCAGGGGGCGGTCTATGGCTACACCTTC; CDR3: CASSPQGAVYGYTF
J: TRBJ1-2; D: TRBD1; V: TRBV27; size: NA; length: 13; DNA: TGTGCCAGCAGCCCAGGACAGGGTCAGGGCTACACCTTC; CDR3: CASSPGQGQGYTF
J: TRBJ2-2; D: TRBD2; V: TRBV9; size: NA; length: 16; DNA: TGTGCCAGCAGCGTAGAGCTAGCGGGAGTGGGTGGGGAGCTGTTTTTT; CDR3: CASSVELAGVGGELFF
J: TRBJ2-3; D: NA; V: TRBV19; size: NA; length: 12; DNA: TGTGCCAGTAGTATCGGGACAGATACGCAGTATTTT; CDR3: CASSIGTDTQYF
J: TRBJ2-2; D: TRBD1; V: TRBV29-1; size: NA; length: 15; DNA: TGCAGCGTTTTGGGGACAGGGGAGGGTTCCGGGGAGCTGTTTTTT; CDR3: CSVLGTGEGSGELFF
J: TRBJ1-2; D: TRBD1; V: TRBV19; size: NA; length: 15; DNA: TGTGCCAGTAGAATACCCGGGACAGGGAACTATGGCTACACCTTC; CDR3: CASRIPGTGNYGYTF
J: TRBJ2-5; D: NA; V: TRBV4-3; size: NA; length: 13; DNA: TGCGCCAGCAGCCCCGGGGGCCAAGAGACCCAGTACTTC; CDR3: CASSPGGQETQYF
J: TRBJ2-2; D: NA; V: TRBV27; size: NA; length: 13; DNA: TGTGCCAGCAGTTTACTTGACACCGGGGAGCTGTTTTTT; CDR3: CASSLLDTGELFF
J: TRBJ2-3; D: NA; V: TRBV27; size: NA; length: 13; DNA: TGTGCCAGCAGTTTAAGACTCGTAGATACGCAGTATTTT; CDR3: CASSLRLVDTQYF
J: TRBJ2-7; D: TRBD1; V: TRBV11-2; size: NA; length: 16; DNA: TGTGCCAGCAGCCCCCCTACGACAGGGTTCGCCTACGAGCAGTACTTC; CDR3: CASSPPTTGFAYEQYF
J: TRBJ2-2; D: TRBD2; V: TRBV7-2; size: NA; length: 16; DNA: TGTGCCAGCAGCTTACACGGGGGGGGATTCACCGGGGAGCTGTTTTTT; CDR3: CASSLHGGGFTGELFF
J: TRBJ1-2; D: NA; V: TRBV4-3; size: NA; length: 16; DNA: TGCGCCAGCAGCCAAGATATTGGGGAGGGTGACTATGGCTACACCTTC; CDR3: CASSQDIGEGDYGYTF
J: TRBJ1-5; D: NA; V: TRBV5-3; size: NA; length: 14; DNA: TGTGCCAGAAGCCGGGAAGCTGGCTTTCAGCCCCAGCATTTT; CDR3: CARSREAGFQPQHF
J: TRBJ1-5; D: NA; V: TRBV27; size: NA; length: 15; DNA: TGTGCCAGCAGTTTGGAACAGAATAGCAATCAGCCCCAGCATTTT; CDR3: CASSLEQNSNQPQHF
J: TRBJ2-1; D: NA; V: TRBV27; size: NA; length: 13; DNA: TGTGCCAGCAGTTTAGGTGCCGGCAATGAGCAGTTCTTC; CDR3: CASSLGAGNEQFF
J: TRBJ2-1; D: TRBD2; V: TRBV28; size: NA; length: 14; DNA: TGTGCCAGCAGTCCTCTAGCGGGAAGTAATGAGCAGTTCTTC; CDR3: CASSPLAGSNEQFF
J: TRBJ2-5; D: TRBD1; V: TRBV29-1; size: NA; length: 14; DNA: TGCAGCGTTGCTATTTGGGACAGACAAGAGACCCAGTACTTC; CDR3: CSVAIWDRQETQYF
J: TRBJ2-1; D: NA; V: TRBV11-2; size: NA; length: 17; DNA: TGTGCCAGCAGCTTAGGTGACAGCGCGACCTTGCTCGATGAGCAGTTCTTC; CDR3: CASSLGDSATLLDEQFF
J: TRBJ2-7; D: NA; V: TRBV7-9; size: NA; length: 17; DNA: TGTGCCAGCAGCTCGGAACTAACACAATTCAGCTCCTACGAGCAGTACTTC; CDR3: CASSSELTQFSSYEQYF
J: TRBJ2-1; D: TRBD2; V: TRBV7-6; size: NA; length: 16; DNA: TGTGCCAGCAGCTTAGGGAGTGGACTAGCGGGATCTGAGCAGTTCTTC; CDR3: CASSLGSGLAGSEQFF
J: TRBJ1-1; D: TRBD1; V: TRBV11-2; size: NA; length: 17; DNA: TGTGCCAGCAGCTTAAGTGGCGGGACAGTCATGAACACTGAAGCTTTCTTT; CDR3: CASSLSGGTVMNTEAFF
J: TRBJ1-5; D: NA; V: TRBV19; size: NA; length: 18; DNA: TGTGCCAGTAGCTCAGCCAGCTTCGACATACAATCAAATCAGCCCCAGCATTTT; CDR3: CASSSASFDIQSNQPQHF
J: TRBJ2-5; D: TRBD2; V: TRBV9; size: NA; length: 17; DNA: TGTGCCAGCAGCGTAGGGACTAGCGGGGGCGGGCAAGAGACCCAGTACTTC; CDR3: CASSVGTSGGGQETQYF
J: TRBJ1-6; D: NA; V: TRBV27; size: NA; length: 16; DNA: TGTGCCAGCAGTTTATCGAACGGGGGGATTAATTCACCCCTCCACTTT; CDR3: CASSLSNGGINSPLHF
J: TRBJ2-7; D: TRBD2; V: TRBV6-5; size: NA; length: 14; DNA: TGTGCCAGCGGATCTAGCGGGAGATCCTACGAGCAGTACTTC; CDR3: CASGSSGRSYEQYF
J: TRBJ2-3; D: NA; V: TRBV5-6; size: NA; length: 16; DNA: TGTGCCAGCAGCTTGGCTCCGGGACATAGCACAGATACGCAGTATTTT; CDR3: CASSLAPGHSTDTQYF
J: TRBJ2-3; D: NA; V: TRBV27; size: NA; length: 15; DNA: TGTGCCAGCAGTTCTTATCTGGGAGCGGAAGATACGCAGTATTTT; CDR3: CASSSYLGAEDTQYF
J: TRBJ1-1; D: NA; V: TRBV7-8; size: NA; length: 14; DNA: TGTGCCAGCAGCCCGGTCGGGGAGGGCACTGAAGCTTTCTTT; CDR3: CASSPVGEGTEAFF
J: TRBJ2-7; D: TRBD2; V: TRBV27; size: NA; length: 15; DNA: TGTGCCAGCAGTTTAAATAGCGGGGGCTACTACGAGCAGTACTTC; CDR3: CASSLNSGGYYEQYF
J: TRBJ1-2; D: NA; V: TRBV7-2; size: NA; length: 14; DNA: TGTGCCAGCAGCTTAGTCTACGGGAACTATGGCTACACCTTC; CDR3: CASSLVYGNYGYTF
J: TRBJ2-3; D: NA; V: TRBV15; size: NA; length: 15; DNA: TGTGCCACCAGCAGAGATAGCGGCGCCACAGATACGCAGTATTTT; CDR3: CATSRDSGATDTQYF
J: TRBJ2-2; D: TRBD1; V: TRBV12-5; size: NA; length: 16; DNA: TGTGCTAGTGGCGACACCGGGACAGGGGGTACCGGGGAGCTGTTTTTT; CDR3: CASGDTGTGGTGELFF
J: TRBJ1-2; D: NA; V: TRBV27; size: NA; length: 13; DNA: TGTGCCAGCAGTTCCAGGGGAAACTATGGCTACACCTTC; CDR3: CASSSRGNYGYTF
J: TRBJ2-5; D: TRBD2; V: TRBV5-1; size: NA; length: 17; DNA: TGCGCCAGCAGCTTTTGGGCTAGCGGAAGAGCTGGAGAGACCCAGTACTTC; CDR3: CASSFWASGRAGETQYF
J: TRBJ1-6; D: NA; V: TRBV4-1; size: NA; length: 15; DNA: TGCGCCAGCAGCTCTAATACAGGGTACGGTTCACCCCTCCACTTT; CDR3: CASSSNTGYGSPLHF
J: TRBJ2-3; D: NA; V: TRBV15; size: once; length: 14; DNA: TGTGCCACCAGCAGAATTTTTCTGTCAGATACGCAGTATTTT; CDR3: CATSRIFLSDTQYF
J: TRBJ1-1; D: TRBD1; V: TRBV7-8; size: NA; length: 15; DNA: TGTGCCAGCAGCTATCAGACAGGGACGAACACTGAAGCTTTCTTT; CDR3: CASSYQTGTNTEAFF
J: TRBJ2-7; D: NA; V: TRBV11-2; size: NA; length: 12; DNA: TGTGCCAGCAGCTCCATGTCCTACGAGCAGTACTTC; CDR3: CASSSMSYEQYF
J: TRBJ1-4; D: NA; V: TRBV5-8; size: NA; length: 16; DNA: TGTGCCAGCAGCTTGGAACGGCGGGGGACTAATGAAAAACTGTTTTTT; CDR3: CASSLERRGTNEKLFF
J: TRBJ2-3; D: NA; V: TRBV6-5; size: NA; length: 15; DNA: TGTGCCAGCAGTTACTGGGCCTCTAGCACAGATACGCAGTATTTT; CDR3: CASSYWASSTDTQYF
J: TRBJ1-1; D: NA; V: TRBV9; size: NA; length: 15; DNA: TGTGCCAGAGGATACAGGGAGGGCATGAACACTGAAGCTTTCTTT; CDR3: CARGYREGMNTEAFF
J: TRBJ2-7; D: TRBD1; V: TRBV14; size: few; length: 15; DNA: TGTGCCAGCAGCCGAACCCGGGACAGCTCCTACGAGCAGTACTTC; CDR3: CASSRTRDSSYEQYF
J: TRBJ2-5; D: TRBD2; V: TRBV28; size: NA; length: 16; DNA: TGTGCCAGCAGTCCTACCAAAGCGGGAGGAGGGGAGACCCAGTACTTC; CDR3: CASSPTKAGGGETQYF
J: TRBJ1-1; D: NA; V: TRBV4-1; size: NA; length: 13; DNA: TGCGCCAGCAGCCAAGACAGGAACACTGAAGCTTTCTTT; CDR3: CASSQDRNTEAFF
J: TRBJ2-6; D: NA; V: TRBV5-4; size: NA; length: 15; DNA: TGTGCCAGCAGCTGGAGGGGTTCTGGGGCCAACGTCCTGACTTTC; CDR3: CASSWRGSGANVLTF